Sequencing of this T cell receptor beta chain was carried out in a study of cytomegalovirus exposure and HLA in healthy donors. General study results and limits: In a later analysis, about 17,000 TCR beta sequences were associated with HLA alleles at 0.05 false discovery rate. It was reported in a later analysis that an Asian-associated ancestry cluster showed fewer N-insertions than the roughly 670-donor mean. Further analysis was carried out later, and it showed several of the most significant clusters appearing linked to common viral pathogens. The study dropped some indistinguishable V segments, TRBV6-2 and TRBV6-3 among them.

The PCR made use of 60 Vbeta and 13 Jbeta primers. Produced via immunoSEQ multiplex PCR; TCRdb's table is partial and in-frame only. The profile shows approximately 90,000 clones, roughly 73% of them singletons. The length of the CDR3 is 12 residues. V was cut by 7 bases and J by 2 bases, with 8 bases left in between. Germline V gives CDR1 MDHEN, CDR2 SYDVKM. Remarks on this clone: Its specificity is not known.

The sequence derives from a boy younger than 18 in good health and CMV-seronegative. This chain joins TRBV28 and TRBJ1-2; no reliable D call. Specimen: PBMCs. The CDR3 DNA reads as TGTGCCAGCAAAACAGCCAACTATGGCTACACCTTC. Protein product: CASKTANYGYTF.